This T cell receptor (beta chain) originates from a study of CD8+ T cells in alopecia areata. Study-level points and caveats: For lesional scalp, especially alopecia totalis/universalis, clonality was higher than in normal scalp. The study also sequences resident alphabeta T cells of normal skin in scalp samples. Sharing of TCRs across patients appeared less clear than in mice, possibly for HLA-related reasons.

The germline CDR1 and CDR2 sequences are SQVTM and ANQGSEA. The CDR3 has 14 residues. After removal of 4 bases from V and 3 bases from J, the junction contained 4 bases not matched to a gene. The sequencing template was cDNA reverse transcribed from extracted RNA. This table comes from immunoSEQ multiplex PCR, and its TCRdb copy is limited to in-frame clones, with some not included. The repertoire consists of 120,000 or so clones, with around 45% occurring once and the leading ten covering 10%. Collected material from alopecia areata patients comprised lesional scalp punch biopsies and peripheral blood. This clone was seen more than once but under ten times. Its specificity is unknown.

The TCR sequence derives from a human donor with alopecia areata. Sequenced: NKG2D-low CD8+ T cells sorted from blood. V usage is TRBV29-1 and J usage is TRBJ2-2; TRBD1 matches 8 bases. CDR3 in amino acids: CSVGYRGDTGELFF. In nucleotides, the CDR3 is TGCAGCGTTGGGTACAGGGGGGACACCGGGGAGCTGTTTTTT.